Many counts were recorded for the clone carrying this TCR beta chain. TCRdb re-called the RT-PCR reads with MiXCR, one entry per CDR3 protein. Seen here are 600,000 to 700,000 distinct CDR3 sequences, approximately 14% observed once, and the top ten hold about 7.4%. This sample was included in a study of response to subunit inactivated influenza vaccine. CDR1 and CDR2 (germline): SGHRS, YFSETQ. V lost 4 bases and J 0 bases, leaving 4 bases between the germline ends. The CDR3 runs 13 residues. The chain employs TRBV5-1 and TRBJ1-4; unclear D gene. This TCR came from a middle-aged man who received an inactivated influenza vaccine. Sequencing was performed on PBMCs from blood, taken 14 to 15 days before vaccination. The DNA of the CDR3 is TGCGCCAGCAGCGCTGCAACTAATGAAAAACTGTTTTTT. It specifies CASSAATNEKLFF.